Following are 27 T cell receptor beta chains from one sample sequenced in a study of STAT5B mutations in CD4+ large granular lymphocyte leukemia. The table came from immunoSEQ multiplex PCR; TCRdb's copy has only in-frame clones and leaves some out. This sample carries roughly 30,000 clones, 75% to 85% of them seen once, and the ten largest clones take 2% to 2.5%. The sequencing sample was made of CD4+ T cells from blood buffy coats. These receptors were taken from a human donor in good health.

This rearrangement joins TRBV18 to TRBJ2-6; 7 positions match TRBD1. The CDR3 runs 18 residues. Germline lookup yields CDR1 KGHSH and CDR2 LQKENI. The trim removed 3 bases at V and 0 bases at J, leaving 8 bases unmatched. In nucleotides, the CDR3 is TGTGCCAGCTCACCTTCGACAGGGCCCCGCTCTGGGGCCAACGTCCTGACTTTC. As protein: CASSPSTGPRSGANVLTF.

The V and J genes are TRBV15 and TRBJ2-1, with D perhaps TRBD1 (6 bases). V was trimmed by 2 bases and J by 2 bases, leaving 16 bases between them. In germline, CDR1 is LNHNV, CDR2 YYDKDF (reference sequence). There are 17 residues in the CDR3. CDR3 region: CATSRLEVQGPYNEQFF. Here the CDR3 DNA reads TGTGCCACCAGCAGACTAGAAGTACAGGGCCCCTACAATGAGCAGTTCTTC.

This chain joins TRBV29-1 and TRBJ2-5, with D possibly TRBD2 on 6 matching bases. The CDR3 spans 13 residues. Looked up from germline, CDR1 is SQVTM and CDR2 is ANQGSEA. Trimming removed 6 bases from V and 4 bases from J, with 15 bases in between. CDR3 region: CSVAGGSGETQYF. DNA of the CDR3: TGCAGCGTGGCCGGGGGTAGCGGAGAGACCCAGTACTTC.

The rearrangement links TRBV5-1 to TRBJ2-3, with D unresolved. V lost 0 bases, J lost 4 bases, and 6 bases lay in between. CDR3 length: 13 amino acids. Germline V lookup: CDR1 SGHRS, CDR2 YFSETQ. CDR3 region: CASSLAPSDTQYF. The CDR3 DNA is TGCGCCAGCAGCTTGGCCCCTTCAGATACGCAGTATTTT.

The rearrangement links TRBV6-5 to TRBJ2-7; 7 bases match TRBD1. The V segment lost 7 bases and the J segment 4 bases; nucleotides outside the gene matches: 10. The CDR3 is 14 residues long. CDR1 is MNHEY, CDR2 SVGAGI, per germline. The DNA of the CDR3 is TGTGCCAGCACCAACAGGGGCAGGGCTTACGAGCAGTACTTC. Protein: CASTNRGRAYEQYF.

The V gene is TRBV14, the J gene TRBJ2-1; D unresolved. V was clipped by 2 bases and J by 8 bases, with 10 bases between them. The CDR3 extends over 13 amino acids. From germline, CDR1 is SGHDN and CDR2 FVKESK. For the CDR3, the DNA is TGTGCCAGCAGCCAAAAAAGGGTCCATGAGCAGTTCTTC. Translated, it gives CASSQKRVHEQFF.

The chain employs TRBV6-5 and TRBJ2-1, with 7 bases identical to TRBD2. This CDR3 region has 14 residues. Germline CDR1 MNHEY, CDR2 SVGAGI. The V segment lost 6 bases and the J segment 12 bases; nucleotides outside the gene matches: 14. Written as DNA, the CDR3 is TGTGCCAGCAGACCGGGGGGACCGACACCTGGGCAGTTCTTC. Translating gives CASRPGGPTPGQFF.

This clone was recorded only once. This chain connects TRBV4-3 to TRBJ2-5, with TRBD1 as a possible D gene (5 bases). V was cut by 2 bases and J by 5 bases, with 12 bases left in between. This CDR3 contains 14 residues. The germline gives CDR1 LGHNA, CDR2 YSLEER. CDR3 sequence (DNA): TGCGCCAGCAGCCAAAGGGTAGGGGCCGAGACCCAGTACTTC. Residues: CASSQRVGAETQYF.

The chain combines TRBV11-3 with TRBJ1-3, with no clear D. CDR3 length: 13 residues. The germline V gene has CDR1 SGHNT and CDR2 YENEEA. V lost 1 base, J lost 2 bases, and 3 bases lay in between. CDR3 DNA: TGTGCCAGCAGCTTAGGAACTGGAAACACCATATATTTT. Encoded protein: CASSLGTGNTIYF.

This clone was picked up a small number of times. V and J are TRBV5-1 and TRBJ2-2; 11 positions agree with TRBD2. The V gene end was trimmed by 4 bases and the J gene end by 7 bases; junction bases not matched to a gene: 6. Looked up from germline, CDR1 is SGHRS and CDR2 is YFSETQ. This CDR3 is 15 amino acids long. As DNA, the CDR3 is TGCGCCAGCAGCAATACTAGCGGGGGTAACGGGGAGCTGTTTTTT. It yields the protein CASSNTSGGNGELFF.

This sequence joins TRBV27 and TRBJ1-1, with D perhaps TRBD1 (6 bases). The CDR3 is 16 amino acids. Germline CDR1 and CDR2: MNHEY and SMNVEV (reference sequence). Trimming stripped 5 bases from V and 1 base from J, with 17 bases between. The CDR3 loop reads CASSPWGGTQNTEAFF. The DNA for the CDR3 is TGTGCCAGCAGTCCCTGGGGGGGCACTCAGAACACTGAAGCTTTCTTT.

This chain uses TRBV10-2 with TRBJ2-5, with D possibly being TRBD1 or TRBD2 (5 bases each). Germline V gene lookup returns CDR1 WSHSY and CDR2 SAAADI. CDR3 size: 11 residues. V lost 3 bases and J 7 bases, leaving 6 bases between the germline ends. CDR3 residues: CASSDGGTQYF. DNA of the CDR3: TGCGCCAGCAGTGATGGGGGGACCCAGTACTTC.

The gene calls are TRBV5-4 and TRBJ2-7; D call uncertain. The CDR3 has 15 residues. Germline-derived CDR1 and CDR2 are SGHNT and YYREEE (reference sequence). The V gene lost 0 bases and the J gene lost 5 bases, with 15 bases spanning the gap. CDR3 residues: CASSLDRVLTHEQYF. The CDR3 DNA reads as TGTGCCAGCAGCTTGGACCGAGTATTAACCCACGAGCAGTACTTC. Filled out from reference TRBV5-4 and TRBJ2-7, the complete variable domain reads ETGVTQSPTHLIKTRGQQVTLRCSSQSGHNTVSWYQQALGQGPQFIFQYYREEENGRGNFPPRFSGLQFPNYSSELNVNALELDDSALYLCASSLDRVLTHEQYFGPGTRLTVT.

The V gene is TRBV30, the J gene TRBJ1-2, with D unresolved. CDR1 is GTSNPN and CDR2 is SVGIG in the germline V gene (reference sequence). The CDR3 loop spans 13 amino acids. The ends were cut back, 1 base at V and 4 bases at J, with 10 bases in the middle. CDR3 sequence: CAWSGQAFYGYTF. The CDR3, as DNA: TGTGCCTGGAGTGGTCAGGCTTTCTATGGCTACACCTTC.

With respect to this clone: At one end, the junction sequence differs from germline, possibly due to a read error. The chain carries TRBV20-1 and TRBJ1-1; no clear D. There are 11 residues in the CDR3. The germline V gene has CDR1 DFQATT and CDR2 SNEGSKA (reference sequence). The DNA of the CDR3 is TGCAGTGTCCCTACAAAAACTGGAGCTTTCTTT. This sequence encodes CSVPTKTGAFF.

Written as DNA, the CDR3 is TGTGCCAGCAGCTTCAGGGGCCTACAAGTTAATGAAAAACTGTTTTTT. As protein: CASSFRGLQVNEKLFF. This chain joins TRBV11-2 and TRBJ1-4; tentative D call: TRBD1 (6 bases). Germline values: CDR1 SGHAT, CDR2 FQNNGV. The CDR3 has 16 amino acids. The V gene lost 3 bases and the J gene lost 4 bases, with 15 bases spanning the gap.

The V and J genes are TRBV6-5 and TRBJ1-2; no clear D. The CDR3 runs 13 residues. V lost 3 bases and J 6 bases, leaving 11 bases between the germline ends. The germline V gene encodes CDR1 MNHEY and CDR2 SVGAGI. The CDR3 bases are TGTGCCAGCAGTTATTCAGAAAGGAATGGCTACACCTTC. Translation gives CASSYSERNGYTF.

This chain connects TRBV7-9 to TRBJ2-2; D is unresolved. The germline V gene has CDR1 SEHNR and CDR2 FQNEAQ (reference sequence). V was clipped by 4 bases and J by 5 bases, with 8 bases between them. The CDR3 sequence is 13 residues long. This CDR3 is CASSSLWTGELFF. The DNA of the CDR3 is TGTGCCAGCAGCTCCCTCTGGACCGGGGAGCTGTTTTTT.

In DNA form, the CDR3 reads TGCAGCGTTGGCGGGGGTACATCATCCGAGCAGTACTTC. Amino acid sequence: CSVGGGTSSEQYF. The chain recombines TRBV29-1 with TRBJ2-5, with 7 positions matching TRBD2. TRBJ2-7 matches the DNA end more closely, so the J call is doubtful. This CDR3 contains 13 residues. Germline CDR1 and CDR2: SQVTM and ANQGSEA.

The rearrangement links TRBV7-6 to TRBJ1-4; 7 nucleotides match TRBD1. Germline V gene data show CDR1 as SGHVS and CDR2 as FNYEAQ. Unmatched junction bases numbered 5, after V lost 4 bases and J lost 0 bases. CDR3 length equals 16 residues. The CDR3 DNA sequence: TGTGCCAGCAGCTCAGCGGGGACAGCAACTAATGAAAAACTGTTTTTT. Translation: CASSSAGTATNEKLFF.

This CDR3 is CASSPQLAGGTDTQYF. As DNA, the CDR3 is TGTGCCAGCTCACCACAACTAGCGGGGGGAACAGATACGCAGTATTTT. The V call is TRBV18, the J call TRBJ2-3; 12 bases map to TRBD2. From germline, CDR1 is KGHSH and CDR2 LQKENI. There are 16 residues in the CDR3. V gave up 1 base and J gave up 3 bases; unmatched junction bases: 2.

The chain recombines TRBV5-1 with TRBJ2-1; the match to TRBD2 covers 7 bases. CDR1 and CDR2 from the germline V gene are SGHRS and YFSETQ. With 2 bases clipped from V and 0 bases from J, the junction kept 2 bases outside the gene matches. This CDR3 contains 15 residues. The CDR3 region has the DNA TGCGCCAGCAGCTTTGGCGGGAGCTCCTACAATGAGCAGTTCTTC. Translating it yields CASSFGGSSYNEQFF.

The rearrangement links TRBV5-6 to TRBJ1-1; the D is unclear. The CDR3 is 13 amino acids. Germline V gene lookup returns CDR1 SGHDT and CDR2 YYEEEE. V was cut by 5 bases and J by 1 base, with 9 bases left in between. The CDR3 DNA reads TGTGCCAGCAGTTCCGGGAAGAACACTGAAGCTTTCTTT. It translates to CASSSGKNTEAFF.

The chain recombines TRBV9 with TRBJ2-3, with 12 bases matching TRBD2. The CDR3 covers 15 residues. V lost 4 bases to trimming and J lost 7 bases; unmatched junction nucleotides: 7. Germline-derived CDR1 and CDR2 are SGDLS and YYNGEE. CDR3 residues: CASSNGLAGLNTQYF. DNA for the CDR3: TGTGCCAGCAGCAACGGACTAGCGGGGTTAAATACGCAGTATTTT.

The chain recombines TRBV4-3 with TRBJ1-2, with a tentative D call TRBD1 (5 bases). The V and J ends lost 5 bases and 4 bases respectively, with 17 bases between them. This CDR3 contains 15 residues. CDR1 is LGHNA and CDR2 is YSLEER in the germline V gene. The CDR3 region is CASSMGTADLYGYTF. CDR3 DNA: TGCGCCAGCAGCATGGGGACCGCCGATCTCTATGGCTACACCTTC.

The rearrangement joins TRBV28 to TRBJ1-4, with D unresolved. The CDR3 loop spans 16 amino acids. Germline CDR1 and CDR2: MDHEN and SYDVKM. The V and J ends lost 3 bases and 0 bases respectively, with 11 bases between them. The CDR3 sequence: CASSLPGPATNEKLFF. DNA for the CDR3: TGTGCCAGCAGTTTGCCCGGGCCTGCAACTAATGAAAAACTGTTTTTT.

The chain uses TRBV25-1 and TRBJ2-1; D is perhaps TRBD1 (6 bases). With 8 bases removed from V and 5 bases from J, the gap between germline ends came to 16 bases. The germline gives CDR1 MGHDK, CDR2 SYGVNS. This CDR3 contains 14 residues. The CDR3 DNA reads as TGTGCCAGCCGAATGGCAGGGACAAACAATGAGCAGTTCTTC. Translated, it gives CASRMAGTNNEQFF.